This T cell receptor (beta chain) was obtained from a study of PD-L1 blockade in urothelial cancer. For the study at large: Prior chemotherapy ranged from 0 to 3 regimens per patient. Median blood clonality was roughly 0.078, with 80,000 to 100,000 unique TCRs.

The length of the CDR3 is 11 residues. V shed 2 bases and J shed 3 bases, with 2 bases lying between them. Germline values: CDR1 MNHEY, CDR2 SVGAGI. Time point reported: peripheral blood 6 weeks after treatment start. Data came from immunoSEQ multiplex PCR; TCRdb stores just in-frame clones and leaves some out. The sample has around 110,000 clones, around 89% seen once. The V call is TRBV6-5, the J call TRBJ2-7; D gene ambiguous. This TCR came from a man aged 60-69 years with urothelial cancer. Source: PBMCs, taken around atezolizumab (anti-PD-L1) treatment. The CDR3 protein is CASSYHYEQYF. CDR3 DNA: TGTGCCAGCAGTTACCACTACGAGCAGTACTTC.